This T cell receptor (beta chain) was profiled in a study of CD4 and CD8 cells across lung adenocarcinoma regions. TCRdb re-called the PCR reads through MiXCR, storing one row per CDR3 protein. This sample has more than 6,500 distinct CDR3 sequences, with about 50% found just once. About this clonotype itself: One end of the junction varies from germline; a read error may be responsible.

Input material: CD8+ T cells from the center of a lung tumor. The source is a male donor with lung adenocarcinoma. The CD4 and CD8 labels of this study may be unreliable.

CDR3 protein: CAGGPGPGDPDTQYF. The CDR3 region has the DNA TGTGCCGGGGGGCCCGGGCCCGGTGACCCAGATACGCAGTATTTC. The rearrangement joins TRBV27 to TRBJ2-3; D possibly uses TRBD1 or TRBD2 (6 bases each). CDR3 length: 15 residues. Germline assignment: CDR1 MNHEY and CDR2 SMNVEV (reference sequence).